The rows below give T cell receptor beta chains drawn from one sample of a study of T cell repertoires in cytomegalovirus infection. TCRdb itself ran the reads through MiXCR, one entry per CDR3 protein. The table lists under 250,000 distinct CDR3 sequences, about 12% of them singletons, with 1.5% to 2% in the top ten. The sequenced material came from PBMCs. Receptors were obtained from a human donor in good health (CMV status not recorded). Some clones in this sample may be carry-over from other donors' samples. The CDR3 runs from the conserved cysteine through the conserved F or W. The D gene is left open where the match is weak. Not all rows give a size; the values are once, few, many and, for expanded clones, a class.

J | size | D | V | DNA | CDR3
TRBJ2-1 | many | - | TRBV7-3 | TGTGCCAGCAGCTTAGAATCCAATGAGCAGTTCTTC | CASSLESNEQFF
TRBJ2-7 | many | - | TRBV11-2 | TGTGCCAGCAGCGCCCCCTCCTACGAGCAGTACTTC | CASSAPSYEQYF
TRBJ2-3 | many | TRBD2 | TRBV20-1 | TGCAGTGCTCTCACTAGCGGCACAGATACGCAGTATTTT | CSALTSGTDTQYF
TRBJ2-1 | - | - | TRBV29-1 | TGCAGCGTTGAAGTCTTCCAGGGGGGGTACAATGAGCAGTTCTTC | CSVEVFQGGYNEQFF
TRBJ2-7 | many | TRBD1 | TRBV6-2/TRBV6-3 | TGTGCCAGCCGCGATCCAGGGGGCTCCTACGAGCAGTACTTC | CASRDPGGSYEQYF
TRBJ2-5 | - | - | TRBV6-1 | TGTGCCAGCAGTTATCTTGCGGGGGCCCAAGAGACCCAGTACTTC | CASSYLAGAQETQYF
TRBJ2-5 | many | TRBD2 | TRBV7-9 | TGTGCCAGCAGCTTATGGGCGACTAGCGGGAGAATTCAAGAGACCCAGTACTTC | CASSLWATSGRIQETQYF
TRBJ2-1 | - | TRBD2 | TRBV20-1 | TGCAGTGCGGGGACTAGCGGGACGTCTGAGCAGTTCTTC | CSAGTSGTSEQFF
TRBJ1-3 | few | TRBD1 | TRBV20-1 | TGCAGTGCTAGTCCCCGACAGGGCGGCGGAAACACCATATATTTT | CSASPRQGGGNTIYF
TRBJ1-1 | many | - | TRBV20-1 | TGCAGTGCTAGAGGAGATCCGGTCGACGCTGAAGCTTTCTTT | CSARGDPVDAEAFF
TRBJ2-5 | many | - | TRBV7-8 | TGTGCCAGCAGCTTGACACGGAAGCAAGAGACCCAGTACTTC | CASSLTRKQETQYF
TRBJ2-5 | - | - | TRBV14 | TGTGCCAGCAGCCAAGCGGGGGTTGGAGAGACCCAGTACTTC | CASSQAGVGETQYF
TRBJ1-1 | many | TRBD1 | TRBV19 | TGTGCCAGTAGTCAACCGGGACAGGGGAACACTGAAGCTTTCTTT | CASSQPGQGNTEAFF
TRBJ2-7 | many | - | TRBV15 | TGTGCCACCAGCAGAGCTGAGGGTCACTACGAGCAGTACTTC | CATSRAEGHYEQYF
TRBJ1-1 | few | TRBD1 | TRBV6-2/TRBV6-3 | TGTGCCAGCAGTTACTCGGGGCCCGGGACAGTATGGAACACTGAAGCTTTCTTT | CASSYSGPGTVWNTEAFF
TRBJ2-5 | many | TRBD2 | TRBV7-2 | TGTGCCAGCAGCTTAGCCCGGGGACTAGCGGGAGCCCAGTACTTC | CASSLARGLAGAQYF
TRBJ1-3 | many | - | TRBV10-3 | TGTGCCATCAGTGGGGGGATTGGAAACACCATATATTTT | CAISGGIGNTIYF
TRBJ1-1 | many | - | TRBV7-9 | TGTGCCAGCAGCTTAGGTTCCTTGACAGGCGGCACTGAAGCTTTCTTT | CASSLGSLTGGTEAFF
TRBJ2-7 | many | TRBD1 | TRBV7-2 | TGTGCCAGCAGCCCCGACAGGGCCGCCTACGAGCAGTACTTC | CASSPDRAAYEQYF
TRBJ2-7 | - | TRBD2 | TRBV29-1 | TGCAGCGTGGTGGGAAGAGGGGAGGGATACGAGCAGTACTTC | CSVVGRGEGYEQYF
TRBJ1-1 | many | TRBD1 | TRBV20-1 | TGCAGTGCTGGACAGGGGACTGAAGCTTTCTTT | CSAGQGTEAFF
TRBJ1-2 | - | - | TRBV3-1 | TGTGCCAGCAGCCTCCAGGGTGGCAGCGGCTCCACCTTC | CASSLQGGSGSTF
TRBJ1-3 | - | - | TRBV19 | TGTGCCAGTATGACTCCCGGAAACACCATATATTTT | CASMTPGNTIYF
TRBJ1-5 | many | - | TRBV7-2 | TGTGCCAGCAGCCTACAGGGTACTCGTAATCAGCCCCAGCATTTT | CASSLQGTRNQPQHF
TRBJ2-2 | - | - | TRBV6-2/TRBV6-3 | TGTGCCAGCAGTTTCCTAGCTGTCGCGAACACCGGGGAGCTGTTTTTT | CASSFLAVANTGELFF
TRBJ2-3 | many | - | TRBV7-2 | TGTGCCAGCAGCTTAGGACTAGACACAGATACGCAGTATTTT | CASSLGLDTDTQYF
TRBJ2-7 | many | TRBD2 | TRBV27 | TGTGCCAGCAGTTTATCGGGGACTAGCGGGCTCTACGAGCAGTACTTC | CASSLSGTSGLYEQYF
TRBJ2-1 | many | - | TRBV12-3/TRBV12-4 | TGTGCCAGCAGTCCCTATGTCGGCAGGATAAGTGGGAATGAGCAGTTCTTC | CASSPYVGRISGNEQFF
TRBJ2-7 | many | - | TRBV7-3 | TGTGCCAGCAGCTTAACCGGCGGTTCCTACGAGCAGTACTTC | CASSLTGGSYEQYF
TRBJ2-1 | - | TRBD1 | TRBV7-2 | TGTGCCAGCAGCTTCGAAGTACAGGGGGCGTCTTACAATGAGCAGTTCTTC | CASSFEVQGASYNEQFF
TRBJ1-6 | few | - | TRBV12-5 | TGTGCTAGTGGTTTGGATCCGGAGATTTATAATTCACCCCTCCACTTT | CASGLDPEIYNSPLHF
TRBJ2-1 | many | TRBD2 | TRBV7-2 | TGTGCCAGCAGCCTTTGGACTAGCGGGGGGACCTACAATGAGCAGTTCTTC | CASSLWTSGGTYNEQFF
TRBJ2-7 | many | - | TRBV7-8 | TGTGCCAGCAGCTTAGCTAGGTTACCACCGTACGAGCAGTACTTC | CASSLARLPPYEQYF
TRBJ2-1 | many | - | TRBV7-2 | TGTGCCAGCAGCTTAGAACTAGCCCTTGGCAATGAGCAGTTCTTC | CASSLELALGNEQFF
TRBJ1-5 | many | TRBD1 | TRBV10-3 | TGTGCCATGAATGGGGACAGCGATCAGCCCCAGCATTTT | CAMNGDSDQPQHF
TRBJ2-4 | - | - | TRBV5-1 | TGCGCCAGCAGCTTGCTCACAATCGGTGGAAGCGGGTCCAAAAACATTCAGTACTTC | CASSLLTIGGSGSKNIQYF
TRBJ2-5 | few | - | TRBV7-6 | TGTGCCAGCAGCTTCACAGGTTTCGGCCAAGAGACCCAGTACTTC | CASSFTGFGQETQYF
TRBJ2-3 | few | TRBD2 | TRBV5-1 | TGCGCCAGCAGCTCGCTAGCGGAGGGAGCAGATACGCAGTATTTT | CASSSLAEGADTQYF
TRBJ2-4 | once | - | TRBV7-9 | TGTGCCAGCAGCTATACGGGGAACATTCAGTACTTC | CASSYTGNIQYF
TRBJ1-1 | - | - | TRBV28 | TGTGCCAGCAGACCTACAGGTCTGAACACTGAAGCTTTCTTT | CASRPTGLNTEAFF
TRBJ2-5 | once | - | TRBV19 | TGTGCCAGCAAAGGGGCAGGGTCGGGTGAGGAGACCCAGTACTTC | CASKGAGSGEETQYF
TRBJ2-7 | many | TRBD1 | TRBV19 | TGTGCCAGTAGTATAGGGGGACAGGGTTACGAGCAGTACTTC | CASSIGGQGYEQYF
TRBJ2-7 | many | TRBD1 | TRBV28 | TGTGCCAGCAGTTCGTACTCGACAGGGTCGGGGGAGCAGTACTTC | CASSSYSTGSGEQYF
TRBJ2-7 | - | TRBD2 | TRBV7-3 | TGTGCCAGCAGCTTATCCGGTACTAGCGATGGTTACGAGCAGTACTTC | CASSLSGTSDGYEQYF
TRBJ2-7 | few | - | TRBV29-1 | TGCAGCGTTGAAAAACAGGGCGGGGGAGAGCAGTACTTC | CSVEKQGGGEQYF
TRBJ1-1 | - | TRBD1 | TRBV9 | TGTGCCAGCTCTAAGACAGGGACCACTGAAGCTTTCTTT | CASSKTGTTEAFF
TRBJ2-7 | few | TRBD2 | TRBV6-2/TRBV6-3 | TGTGCCAGCTCCGGGGGGGCGGCCTACGGCGAGCAGTACTTC | CASSGGAAYGEQYF
TRBJ2-1 | many | - | TRBV6-1 | TGTGCCAGCACCAAAGGGGGGTCCTACAATGAGCAGTTCTTC | CASTKGGSYNEQFF
TRBJ1-6 | many | TRBD1 | TRBV19 | TGTGCCAGTAGGAATGTTATCAGCGGGACAGGCGGTTCACCCCTCCACTTT | CASRNVISGTGGSPLHF
TRBJ2-1 | - | TRBD2 | TRBV12-3/TRBV12-4 | TGTGCCAGCAGTTTACGCCTAGCGGGAGATAGAGAGCAGTTCTTC | CASSLRLAGDREQFF
TRBJ2-2 | many | TRBD2 | TRBV19 | TGTGCCAGTAGTACGACTAGCGGGAGGTCGAGGACCGGGGAGCTGTTTTTT | CASSTTSGRSRTGELFF
TRBJ2-3 | many | TRBD2 | TRBV12-3/TRBV12-4 | TGTGCCAGCAGTAAAGATGTAGCGGGTCACGGCACAGATACGCAGTATTTT | CASSKDVAGHGTDTQYF
TRBJ1-1 | - | - | TRBV28 | TGTGCCAGCAGCCAACTGGGGCAGCTTGAAGCTTTCTTT | CASSQLGQLEAFF
TRBJ2-4 | many | - | TRBV7-2 | TGTGCCAGCAGCCGCCAGGGAGGTGGGGGTGACATTCAGTACTTC | CASSRQGGGGDIQYF
TRBJ1-3 | - | - | TRBV12-3/TRBV12-4 | TGTGCCAGCGGGTTGGACACTGGCCCTGGAAACACCATATATTTT | CASGLDTGPGNTIYF
TRBJ2-7 | many | TRBD2 | TRBV6-5 | TGTGCCAGCAGTTACTCGGGCGGGAGGAGCTACGAGCAGTACTTC | CASSYSGGRSYEQYF
TRBJ2-2 | - | - | TRBV7-3 | TGTGCCAGCAGACCAGGGGGGCAGGGCCGGAACACCGGGGAGCTGTTTTTT | CASRPGGQGRNTGELFF
TRBJ1-2 | - | - | TRBV20-1 | TGCAGTGCTAGAATTTCCCAGGGACATGGCTACACCTTC | CSARISQGHGYTF
TRBJ2-4 | many | - | TRBV19 | TGTGCCAGTAGTCCCGGACAGCTAAGTCGCCTTCCACCGCCGTCCATTCAGTACTTC | CASSPGQLSRLPPPSIQYF